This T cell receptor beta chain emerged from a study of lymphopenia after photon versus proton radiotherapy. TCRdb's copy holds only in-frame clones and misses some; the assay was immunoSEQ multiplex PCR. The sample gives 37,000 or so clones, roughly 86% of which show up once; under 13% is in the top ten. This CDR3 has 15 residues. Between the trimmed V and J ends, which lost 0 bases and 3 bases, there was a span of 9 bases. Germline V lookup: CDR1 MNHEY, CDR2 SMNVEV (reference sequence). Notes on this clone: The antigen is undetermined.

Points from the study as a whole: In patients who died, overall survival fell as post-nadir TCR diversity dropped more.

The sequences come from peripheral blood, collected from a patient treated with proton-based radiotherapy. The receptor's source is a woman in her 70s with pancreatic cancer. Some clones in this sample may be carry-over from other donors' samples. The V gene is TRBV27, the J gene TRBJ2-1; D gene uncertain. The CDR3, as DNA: TGTGCCAGCAGTTTATCGGTTGGCAGCTACAATGAGCAGTTCTTC. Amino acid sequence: CASSLSVGSYNEQFF.